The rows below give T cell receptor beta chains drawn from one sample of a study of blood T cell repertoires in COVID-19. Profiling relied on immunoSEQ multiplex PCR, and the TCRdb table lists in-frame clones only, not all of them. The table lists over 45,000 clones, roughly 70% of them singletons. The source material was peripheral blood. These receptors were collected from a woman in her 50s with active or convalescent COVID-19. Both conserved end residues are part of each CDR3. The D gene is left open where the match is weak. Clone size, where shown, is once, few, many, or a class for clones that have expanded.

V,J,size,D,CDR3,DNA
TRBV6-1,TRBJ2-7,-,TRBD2,CASSETSGTGLAGLYEQYF,TGTGCCAGCAGCGAAACGTCGGGGACCGGACTAGCGGGGCTCTACGAGCAGTACTTC
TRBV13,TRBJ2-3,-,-,CASSLRAYTDTQYF,TGTGCCAGCAGCTTGAGGGCCTACACAGATACGCAGTATTTT
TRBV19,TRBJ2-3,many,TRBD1,CASRRQGASSTDTQYF,TGTGCCAGTAGAAGACAGGGGGCCTCCAGCACAGATACGCAGTATTTT
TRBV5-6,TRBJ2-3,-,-,CASSFRSGPSTDTQYF,TGTGCCAGCAGCTTTCGTAGCGGCCCTAGCACAGATACGCAGTATTTT
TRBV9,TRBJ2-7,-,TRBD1,CASSVGGRGYEQYF,TGTGCCAGCAGCGTAGGGGGCAGGGGGTACGAGCAGTACTTC
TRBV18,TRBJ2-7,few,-,CASSPGDGPYEQYF,TGTGCCAGCTCACCAGGAGACGGCCCCTACGAGCAGTACTTC
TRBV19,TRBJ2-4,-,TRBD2,CASSTAGGPNIQYF,TGTGCCAGTAGTACAGCGGGAGGGCCAAACATTCAGTACTTC
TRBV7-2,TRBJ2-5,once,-,CASLAGVGETQYF,TGTGCCAGCTTGGCCGGAGTTGGGGAGACCCAGTACTTC
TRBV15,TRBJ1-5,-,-,CATSRPLAGSGQPQHF,TGTGCCACCAGCAGACCTCTCGCAGGGTCAGGGCAGCCCCAGCATTTT
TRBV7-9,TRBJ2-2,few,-,CASSLVQSANTGELFF,TGTGCCAGCAGCTTAGTGCAGTCAGCGAACACCGGGGAGCTGTTTTTT
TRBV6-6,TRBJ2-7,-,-,CASSTGSPLYEQYF,TGTGCCAGCAGTACCGGGTCCCCCCTCTACGAGCAGTACTTC
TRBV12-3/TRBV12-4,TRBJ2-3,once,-,CASSPITDTQYF,TGTGCCAGCAGTCCTATCACAGATACGCAGTATTTT
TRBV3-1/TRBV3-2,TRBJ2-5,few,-,CASSQDPRGGAQYF,TGTGCCAGCAGCCAAGACCCCCGGGGAGGTGCCCAGTACTTC
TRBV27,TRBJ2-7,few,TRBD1,CASSFSPGQGGEQYF,TGTGCCAGCAGTTTTTCTCCCGGACAGGGAGGAGAGCAGTACTTC
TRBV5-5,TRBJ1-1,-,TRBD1,CASSLPGGTEAFF,TGTGCCAGCAGCTTGCCAGGGGGCACTGAAGCTTTCTTT
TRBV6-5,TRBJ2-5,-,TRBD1,CASSYDRGQETQYF,TGTGCCAGCAGCTACGACAGGGGACAAGAGACCCAGTACTTC
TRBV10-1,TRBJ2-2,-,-,CASRAGGTGELFF,TGCGCCAGCCGTGCAGGGGGGACCGGGGAGCTGTTTTTT
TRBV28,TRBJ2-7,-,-,CARPGLHYEQYF,TGTGCCAGACCGGGACTTCACTACGAGCAGTACTTC
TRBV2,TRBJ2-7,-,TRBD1,CASSPTGVYNEQYF,TGTGCCAGCAGTCCGACAGGGGTGTACAACGAGCAGTACTTC
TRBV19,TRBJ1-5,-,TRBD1,CASSTGQVGQPQHF,TGTGCCAGTAGTACCGGACAGGTAGGACAGCCCCAGCATTTT
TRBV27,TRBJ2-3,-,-,CASSLRGKAQYF,TGTGCCAGCAGTTTAAGAGGGAAGGCGCAGTATTTT
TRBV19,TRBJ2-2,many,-,CASYGGELFF,TGTGCCAGCTACGGCGGGGAGCTGTTTTTT
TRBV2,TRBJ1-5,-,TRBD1,CASSGPGQQPQHF,TGTGCCAGCAGTGGGCCGGGACAGCAGCCCCAGCATTTT
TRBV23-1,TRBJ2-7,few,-,CASSQHGGSSYEQYF,TGCGCCAGCAGTCAACATGGTGGGAGCTCCTACGAGCAGTACTTC
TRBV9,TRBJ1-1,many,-,CASSMRWNTEAFF,TGTGCCAGCAGCATGAGATGGAACACTGAAGCTTTCTTT